This record covers a single TCR beta chain. The data derive from a study of shared clonotypes between healthy human individuals. The naive CD8 population came from CD45RO-negative cells selected for CCR7, without terminally differentiated effector memory CD45RA+ cells. Only in-frame clones appear in the TCRdb table, and some are missing; sequencing was by immunoSEQ multiplex PCR. Here the sample spans approximately 1.9 million clones, about 93% being singletons. The germline V gene has CDR1 SNHLY and CDR2 FYNNEI. V was clipped by 5 bases and J by 0 bases; unmatched bases: 11. The CDR3 loop spans 17 amino acids.

This TCR was sampled from a man aged 18 to 30 in good health. Some clones in this sample may be carry-over from other donors' samples. This chain connects TRBV2 to TRBJ2-3; 7 bases agree with TRBD2. Sequencing was done on a sample of naive CD8+ T cells from PBMCs. CDR3 in DNA: TGTGCCAGCAGTCCTCTTCTAGCGGCCTCTAGCACAGATACGCAGTATTTT. This translates into CASSPLLAASSTDTQYF.